Below, 17 T cell receptor beta chains from the same sample are listed, as sequenced in a study of post-analysis software for immune sequencing data. cDNA libraries for TCR beta contained unique molecular identifiers. TCRdb called the PCR reads again in MiXCR, with one record for every CDR3 protein. The sample shows roughly 650,000 distinct CDR3 sequences, over 45% of them seen only once. Study results and limitations: Controls had lower frequencies than patients of four or five TRBV segments, which included TRBV5-6, TRBV5-1 and TRBV20-1.

The antigens for these receptors are not known. The sample comprised blood. The receptor set was obtained from a girl aged 2-10 years with multiple sclerosis.

The genes are TRBV5-1 and TRBJ1-2, with D perhaps matching TRBD1 (5 bases). This CDR3 is built from 16 residues. V lost 0 bases and J 5 bases, leaving 17 bases between the germline ends. Per the germline V gene, CDR1 is SGHRS and CDR2 is YFSETQ. The CDR3 bases are TGCGCCAGCAGCTTGGCGGACCGCCTGGGGACTTATGGCTACACCTTC. Residues: CASSLADRLGTYGYTF.

The chain joins TRBV4-1 to TRBJ1-2; weak D call: TRBD1 (5 bases). Per the germline V gene, CDR1 is MGHRA and CDR2 is YSYEKL. The CDR3 totals 17 residues. The ends were cut back, 0 bases at V and 6 bases at J, with 20 bases in the middle. DNA for the CDR3: TGCGCCAGCAGCCAAGAATATCTGAGGTATGCAGGGAATGGCTACACCTTC. Protein sequence: CASSQEYLRYAGNGYTF.

The table lists this clonotype with a few counts. V usage is TRBV11-2 and J usage is TRBJ2-3; D call uncertain. Trimming took off 6 bases at V and 7 bases at J, with 14 bases between the two ends. Germline-derived CDR1 and CDR2 are SGHAT and FQNNGV. The CDR3 has 13 amino acids. The CDR3 reads CASRGPLANTQYF. CDR3 nucleotide sequence: TGTGCCAGCAGAGGGCCATTGGCGAATACGCAGTATTTT.

The CDR3 coding sequence is TGTGCCAGCAGCCTTCGGACTAGCGGGGGACAGTTCTTC. This codes for CASSLRTSGGQFF. J is TRBJ2-1 and V is TRBV6-5; TRBD2 aligns across 13 bases. The CDR3 is 13 amino acids. CDR1 MNHEY and CDR2 SVGAGI come from the germline V gene. V trimming: 6 bases; J trimming: 13 bases; junction bases outside the gene matches: 6.

This clonotype has more than one count but fewer than ten. V usage is TRBV29-1 and J usage is TRBJ2-7; D may match TRBD1 or TRBD2 (6 bases each). In germline, CDR1 is SQVTM, CDR2 ANQGSEA. This CDR3 comprises 13 residues. V was cut by 4 bases and J by 3 bases, with 13 bases left in between. The CDR3 here is CSVGAGGLYEQYF. The CDR3 DNA reads TGCAGCGTTGGTGCTGGGGGGCTCTACGAGCAGTACTTC.

The chain combines TRBV11-2 with TRBJ1-1; tentative D call: TRBD1 (5 bases). V was clipped by 4 bases and J by 3 bases, with 9 bases between them. CDR1 is SGHAT, CDR2 FQNNGV, per germline. The CDR3 is 13 amino acids. The CDR3 sequence is CASSWDSDTEAFF. DNA for the CDR3: TGTGCCAGCAGCTGGGACTCGGACACTGAAGCTTTCTTT.

This clonotype was counted a few times. The chain links TRBV27 to TRBJ2-5, with D hard to call. The DNA end is more similar to TRBJ2-4, so the J call may be wrong. This CDR3 region has 13 residues. The germline V gene has CDR1 MNHEY and CDR2 SMNVEV (reference sequence). The CDR3 nucleotides read TGTGCCAGCAGTTTATCGACGGTCGACATTCAGTACTTC. Protein product: CASSLSTVDIQYF.

This chain joins TRBV7-9 and TRBJ2-1, with 8 positions matching TRBD1. V lost 2 bases to trimming and J lost 8 bases; unmatched junction nucleotides: 5. Germline V gene lookup returns CDR1 SEHNR and CDR2 FQNEAQ (reference sequence). This CDR3 has 14 amino acids. The CDR3 DNA is TGTGCCAGCAGCTTACGACAGGGGTGGGATGAGCAGTTCTTC. As protein: CASSLRQGWDEQFF.

The gene calls are TRBV27 and TRBJ1-4; possibly TRBD1 for D (6 bases). The germline CDR1 and CDR2 sequences are MNHEY and SMNVEV (reference sequence). This CDR3 has 13 residues. The V and J ends lost 3 bases and 11 bases respectively, with 13 bases between them. CDR3 DNA: TGTGCCAGCAGTTTGCTCAGGGGCCAGAAACTGTTTTTT. It codes for CASSLLRGQKLFF.

This clonotype was detected only a few times. The chain recombines TRBV7-9 with TRBJ2-3, with 8 bases aligning to TRBD1. The V gene's germline CDR1 is SEHNR and CDR2 FQNEAQ (reference sequence). Germline trimming cut 5 bases from V and 2 bases from J; bases unmatched to any gene: 6. This CDR3 is built from 15 residues. The CDR3 is CASSPQGALTDTQYF. The CDR3 DNA reads as TGTGCCAGCAGCCCCCAGGGGGCCCTCACAGATACGCAGTATTTT. Full variable domain (missing parts from reference TRBV7-9 and TRBJ2-3): DTGVSQNPRHKITKRGQNVTFRCDPISEHNRLYWYRQTLGQGPEFLTYFQNEAQLEKSRLLSDRFSAERPKGSFSTLEIQRTEQGDSAMYLCASSPQGALTDTQYFGPGTRLTVL.

This sequence joins TRBV20-1 and TRBJ2-3; D tentatively fits TRBD1 or TRBD2 (5 bases each). Germline lookup yields CDR1 DFQATT and CDR2 SNEGSKA (reference sequence). There are 15 residues in the CDR3. V gave up 0 bases and J gave up 6 bases, with 16 bases separating them. As DNA, the CDR3 is TGCAGTGCTAGAGATTACGGGGCTAACGTGGATACGCAGTATTTT. Translation gives CSARDYGANVDTQYF.

This sequence joins TRBV15 and TRBJ2-1, with D perhaps assigned TRBD1 or TRBD2 (5 bases each). The ends were cut back, 8 bases at V and 0 bases at J, with 11 bases in the middle. The CDR3 runs 14 residues. Germline loops: CDR1 LNHNV, CDR2 YYDKDF (reference sequence). The CDR3 spells CATSWGSSYNEQFF. The CDR3 nucleotides are TGTGCCACCTCCTGGGGGAGCTCCTACAATGAGCAGTTCTTC.

This chain connects TRBV12-3 or TRBV12-4 to TRBJ2-5; TRBD1 agrees at 9 bases. V lost 5 bases and J lost 3; bases outside the gene matches: 13. This CDR3 comprises 17 residues. This chain's CDR3 is CASSPGTGRFFEETQYF. Here the CDR3 DNA reads TGTGCCAGCAGTCCCGGGACAGGGAGATTTTTCGAAGAGACCCAGTACTTC.

The chain employs TRBV7-9 and TRBJ2-3, with 7 nucleotides matching TRBD1. Germline assignment: CDR1 SEHNR and CDR2 FQNEAQ (reference sequence). This CDR3 spans 14 amino acids. J was trimmed by 5 bases and V by 5 bases; bases with no gene match: 7. The CDR3 DNA is TGTGCCAGCAGCCCCGACAGGGATCGAGATACGCAGTATTTT. Protein sequence: CASSPDRDRDTQYF.

The rearrangement joins TRBV7-9 to TRBJ1-1; D gene unclear. The germline gives CDR1 SEHNR, CDR2 FQNEAQ (reference sequence). Trimming took 3 bases from V and 8 from J, leaving 7 bases between them. This CDR3 is built from 11 residues. The CDR3 sequence is CASSLAGEAFF. CDR3 bases: TGTGCCAGCAGCTTGGCAGGAGAAGCTTTCTTT.

The rearrangement joins TRBV4-3 to TRBJ2-5; 9 bases are shared with TRBD2. J gave up 2 bases and V 11 bases, and 9 bases lay outside the gene matches. Germline V CDR1 and CDR2: LGHNA, YSLEER. This CDR3 spans 14 amino acids. The chain's CDR3 is CAPGASGEQETQYF. In DNA, the CDR3 is TGCGCCCCCGGGGCTAGCGGGGAACAAGAGACCCAGTACTTC.

In this sample, this clonotype turned up a few times. The gene calls are TRBV11-2 and TRBJ2-4; 7 nucleotides line up with TRBD2. V trimming: 6 bases; J trimming: 0 bases; junction bases outside the gene matches: 5. The CDR3 has 15 residues. Germline V CDR1 and CDR2: SGHAT, FQNNGV. CDR3 residues: CASRMAGVAKNIQYF. CDR3 DNA: TGTGCCAGCAGGATGGCGGGGGTAGCCAAAAACATTCAGTACTTC.